Listed here are 20 T cell receptor beta chains from one sample, sequenced in a study of T-cell memory formation after mild COVID-19 (dated by TCRdb to 2020 to 2023). Libraries were prepared through 5' RACE. The sequencer was an Illumina NovaSeq 6000. TCRdb reanalyzed the raw reads on its own, using fastp at Q25 for trimming and MiXCR for clone calling, and kept in-frame beta chains. Each record represents a unique CDR3 protein, reported with the most common genes and DNA among its rows. The sample table records 360,000 or so distinct CDR3 sequences; around 28% of these occur just once. The top ten constitute about 13% of the sample. Source material: PBMCs or a T cell subset sorted from them (not recorded which). These receptors were taken from an adult woman who had mild COVID-19 (a few samples of this study predate the infection). The sample titles of this study are shuffled in the database, so cell type and time point are left out; the donor was told from shared clones.

This clonotype was seen a few times. The chain joins TRBV11-2 to TRBJ2-5; unclear D gene. V lost 6 bases to trimming and J lost 0 bases, with 8 bases between them. There are 13 residues in the CDR3. CDR1 SGHAT and CDR2 FQNNGV come from the germline V gene. The CDR3 nucleotides read TGTGCCAGCAGAAAGGGAAACCAAGAGACCCAGTACTTC. This gives the protein CASRKGNQETQYF. Drawing the rest from reference TRBV11-2 and TRBJ2-5, the complete variable domain is EAGVAQSPRYKIIEKRQSVAFWCNPISGHATLYWYQQILGQGPKLLIQFQNNGVVDDSQLPKDRFSAERLKGVDSTLKIQPAKLEDSAVYLCASRKGNQETQYFGPGTRLLVL.

V gene TRBV10-3 combines with J gene TRBJ2-7; D possibly corresponds to TRBD1 (5 bases). Trimming removed 0 bases from V and 0 bases from J, with 9 bases in between. CDR3 length: 15 residues. Looked up from germline, CDR1 is ENHRY and CDR2 is SYGVKD. The CDR3: CAISESGRASYEQYF. CDR3 nucleotides: TGTGCCATCAGTGAGTCGGGCAGGGCCTCCTACGAGCAGTACTTC.

In this sample, this clonotype turned up a few times. The chain joins TRBV12-3 or TRBV12-4 to TRBJ1-5; D ambiguous. The CDR3 has 12 residues. Trimming pared 4 bases from V and 6 bases from J, leaving 7 bases between. In DNA form, the CDR3 reads TGTGCCAGCAGTTCAGGTCCTCAGCCCCAGCATTTT. It yields the protein CASSSGPQPQHF.

V usage is TRBV30 and J usage is TRBJ2-7; 10 nucleotides agree with TRBD1. This CDR3 is 14 amino acids long. V trimming: 5 bases; J trimming: 3 bases; junction bases outside the gene matches: 7. Germline CDR1 and CDR2: GTSNPN and SVGIG (reference sequence). CDR3 amino acids: CAWAPTGGFYEQYF. The CDR3, as DNA: TGTGCCTGGGCGCCGACAGGGGGCTTCTACGAGCAGTACTTC.

The chain combines TRBV4-3 with TRBJ1-1; D gene uncertain. Trimming stripped 1 base from V and 4 bases from J, with 10 bases between. Germline CDR1 and CDR2: LGHNA and YSLEER. This CDR3 has 14 amino acids. As DNA, the CDR3 is TGCGCCAGCAGCCAAGGGGCGCCCGGCACTGAAGCTTTCTTT. The encoded protein is CASSQGAPGTEAFF.

This sequence joins TRBV12-3 or TRBV12-4 and TRBJ2-1; 10 bases are a match to TRBD2. The V gene end was trimmed by 7 bases and the J gene end by 8 bases; junction bases not matched to a gene: 11. CDR3 length equals 15 residues. The CDR3 sequence is CASTEGTSDPHEQFF. CDR3 bases: TGTGCCAGCACCGAAGGGACTAGCGATCCCCATGAGCAGTTCTTC.

This chain uses TRBV30 with TRBJ1-6; 10 nucleotides line up with TRBD1. From germline, CDR1 is GTSNPN and CDR2 SVGIG (reference sequence). Unmatched junction bases numbered 4, after V lost 5 bases and J lost 9 bases. The CDR3 runs to 13 residues. CDR3 DNA: TGTGCCTGGTCGGGACAGGGGTTTTCACCCCTCCACTTT. Translated, it gives CAWSGQGFSPLHF.

V and J are TRBV5-1 and TRBJ2-3; 7 nucleotides line up with TRBD2. Germline CDR1 and CDR2: SGHRS and YFSETQ. V lost 0 bases to trimming and J lost 2 bases; unmatched junction nucleotides: 3. The CDR3 has 15 residues. CDR3 nucleotides: TGCGCCAGCAGCTTGGAAAGCGGGGTCACAGATACGCAGTATTTT. Translation gives CASSLESGVTDTQYF.

This clonotype was counted between two and nine times. The chain recombines TRBV27 with TRBJ2-7, with 7 bases identical to TRBD1. This CDR3 has 10 amino acids. Looked up from germline, CDR1 is MNHEY and CDR2 is SMNVEV (reference sequence). Here the CDR3 DNA reads TGTGCCAGCAGTTCCCGACAGGGTATAGTC. Residues: CASSSRQGIV.

This clonotype was recorded at least ten times. This chain connects TRBV4-3 to TRBJ2-1, with 8 bases aligning to TRBD2. The CDR3 covers 17 residues. After removal of 0 bases from V and 4 bases from J, the junction contained 8 bases not matched to a gene. In germline, CDR1 is LGHNA, CDR2 YSLEER. CDR3 sequence (DNA): TGCGCCAGCAGCCAAGATCATGAGACTAGCGCGTACAATGAGCAGTTCTTC. Its translation: CASSQDHETSAYNEQFF.

V gene TRBV4-2 combines with J gene TRBJ2-1; 9 bases are shared with TRBD1. The CDR3 is 16 residues long. With 3 bases clipped from V and 12 bases from J, the junction kept 15 bases outside the gene matches. CDR1 LGHNA and CDR2 YNFKEQ come from the germline V gene. CDR3 residues: CASSQSGQGLTGGQFF. The CDR3 bases are TGTGCCAGCAGCCAGTCGGGACAGGGATTGACGGGAGGGCAGTTCTTC.

The table lists this clonotype with a count of one. The V and J genes are TRBV5-6 and TRBJ2-5; possibly TRBD1 or TRBD2 for D (5 bases each). Trimming stripped 7 bases from V and 5 bases from J, with 18 bases between. Per the germline V gene, CDR1 is SGHDT and CDR2 is YYEEEE. This CDR3 region has 14 residues. This CDR3 reads CASLDTDRGETQYF. The CDR3 region has the DNA TGTGCCAGCCTCGATACCGACCGGGGCGAGACCCAGTACTTC. Supplemented by reference TRBV5-6 and TRBJ2-5, the full variable domain reads DAGVTQSPTHLIKTRGQQVTLRCSPKSGHDTVSWYQQALGQGPQFIFQYYEEEERQRGNFPDRFSGHQFPNYSSELNVNALLLGDSALYLCASLDTDRGETQYFGPGTRLLVL.

This rearrangement joins TRBV24-1 to TRBJ1-2; perhaps TRBD1 as D (5 bases). The V gene's germline CDR1 is KGHDR and CDR2 SFDVKD. V dropped 3 bases and J dropped 5 bases, with 12 bases sitting between them. CDR3 length: 14 residues. The CDR3 DNA follows: TGTGCCACCAGTGATCCCGGGACGAGATATGGCTACACCTTC. Translating it yields CATSDPGTRYGYTF.

The chain couples TRBV10-3 to TRBJ1-2, with 7 bases identical to TRBD1. The CDR3 has 13 residues. V shed 7 bases, J shed 8 bases, and the junction held 10 bases outside the gene matches. Germline V gene data show CDR1 as ENHRY and CDR2 as SYGVKD. CDR3 DNA: TGTGCCATCAAACCCGACAGGGATTGGGGCTACACCTTC. It is translated as CAIKPDRDWGYTF.

The rearrangement joins TRBV12-3 or TRBV12-4 to TRBJ2-1; 12 positions agree with TRBD2. This CDR3 has 16 amino acids. Unmatched junction bases numbered 9, after V lost 5 bases and J lost 7 bases. CDR3 coding DNA: TGTGCCAGCAGTGGACTAGCGGGGACCTCCTGGAATGAGCAGTTCTTC. Translating gives CASSGLAGTSWNEQFF.

The V call is TRBV7-8, the J call TRBJ1-6, with 7 positions matching TRBD1. Germline V gives CDR1 SGHVS, CDR2 FQNEAQ. After removal of 2 bases from V and 8 bases from J, the junction contained 9 bases not matched to a gene. The CDR3 spans 16 residues. The CDR3 is CASSLKGTARHSPLHF. In DNA form, the CDR3 reads TGTGCCAGCAGCTTAAAGGGGACAGCCCGACATTCACCCCTCCACTTT.

This rearrangement joins TRBV12-3 or TRBV12-4 to TRBJ2-2; 8 nucleotides match TRBD1. Trimming cost V 7 bases and J 5 bases; bases outside gene matches: 6. The CDR3 is made up of 14 amino acids. CDR3 coding DNA: TGTGCCAGCAACACAGGGGGTGAAACCGGGGAGCTGTTTTTT. Residues: CASNTGGETGELFF.

This clonotype occurred a few times. The chain links TRBV7-3 to TRBJ2-6, with a weak D call TRBD2 (7 bases). This CDR3 contains 18 residues. Germline-derived CDR1 and CDR2 are SGHTA and FQGTGA. V was trimmed by 5 bases and J by 0 bases, leaving 17 bases between them. CDR3 amino acids: CASSTIGGRPSGANVLTF. Written as DNA, the CDR3 is TGTGCCAGCAGCACCATCGGGGGGCGGCCCTCTGGGGCCAACGTCCTGACTTTC.

The J gene is TRBJ2-5, the V gene TRBV3-1; D may be TRBD1 (5 bases). The CDR3 length is 15 residues. The germline gives CDR1 LGHDT, CDR2 YNNKEL (reference sequence). The V end lost 0 bases, the J end lost 7 bases, and 15 bases lay between the germline ends. In DNA form, the CDR3 reads TGTGCCAGCAGCCAAGATAAGGGGTTCGTAAGGACCCAGTACTTC. Translated, it gives CASSQDKGFVRTQYF.

Many counts were recorded for this clonotype. The V gene is TRBV7-9, the J gene TRBJ2-1, with TRBD2 matching over 12 bases. The J segment lost 6 bases and the V segment lost 4 bases, leaving 10 bases of the junction unmatched. Germline-derived CDR1 and CDR2 are SEHNR and FQNEAQ (reference sequence). CDR3 length: 17 amino acids. This chain's CDR3 is CASSSAPSGGGFNEQFF. The CDR3 nucleotides read TGTGCCAGCAGCTCCGCTCCTAGCGGGGGGGGTTTCAATGAGCAGTTCTTC.